This T cell receptor (beta chain) was recovered during a study of shared clonotypes between healthy human individuals. Study results and limitations: Blood was the only sampled material, and tissue repertoires likely differ. Memory subsets generally showed lower estimated richness than naive subsets.

Comments on this clone: Its target is unknown.

The CDR3 extends over 17 amino acids. V lost 3 bases to trimming and J lost 3 bases, with 19 bases between them. The germline gives CDR1 SGHRS, CDR2 YFSETQ. CD45RA+ naive and CD45RA-negative memory subsets were separated from CD4+ cells. The input for sorted-subset replicate PCRs was around 0.2 ug DNA, about 30,000 T cell genomes. Clones were sequenced by immunoSEQ multiplex PCR, and TCRdb holds only the in-frame ones, with some missing. This sample has more than 2 million clones, with approximately 95% found just once. J is TRBJ2-4 and V is TRBV5-1; the D is unclear. Sequencing was done on a sample of naive CD4+ T cells sorted from blood. The subset here: CD45RA+ positively selected. The sequence came from a man between 18 and 29 years old in good health. The CDR3 reads CASSSREVPEFKNIQYF. The DNA for the CDR3 is TGCGCCAGCAGCTCCCGTGAGGTCCCGGAGTTCAAAAACATTCAGTACTTC.